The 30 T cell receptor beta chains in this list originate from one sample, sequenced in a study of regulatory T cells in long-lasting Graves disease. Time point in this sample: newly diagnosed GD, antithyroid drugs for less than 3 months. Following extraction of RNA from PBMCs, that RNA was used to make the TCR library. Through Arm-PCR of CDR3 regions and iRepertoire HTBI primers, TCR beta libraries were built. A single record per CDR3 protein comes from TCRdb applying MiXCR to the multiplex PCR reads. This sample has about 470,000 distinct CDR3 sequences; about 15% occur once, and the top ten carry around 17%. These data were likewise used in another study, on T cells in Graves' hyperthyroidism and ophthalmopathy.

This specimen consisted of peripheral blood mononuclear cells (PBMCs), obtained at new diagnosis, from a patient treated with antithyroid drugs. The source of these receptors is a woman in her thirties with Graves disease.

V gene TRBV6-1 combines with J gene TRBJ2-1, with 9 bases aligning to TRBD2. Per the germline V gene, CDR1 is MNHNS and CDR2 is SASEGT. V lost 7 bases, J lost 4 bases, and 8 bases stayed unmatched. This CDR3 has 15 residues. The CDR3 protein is CASMELAGSYNEQFF. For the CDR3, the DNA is TGTGCCAGCATGGAGCTAGCGGGATCATACAATGAGCAGTTCTTC.

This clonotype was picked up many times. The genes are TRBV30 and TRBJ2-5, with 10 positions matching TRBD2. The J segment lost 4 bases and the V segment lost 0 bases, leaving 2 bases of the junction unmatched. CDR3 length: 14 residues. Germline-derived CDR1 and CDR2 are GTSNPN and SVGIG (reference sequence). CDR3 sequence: CAWSVLAGGETQYF. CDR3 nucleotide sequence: TGTGCCTGGAGTGTATTAGCGGGAGGAGAGACCCAGTACTTC.

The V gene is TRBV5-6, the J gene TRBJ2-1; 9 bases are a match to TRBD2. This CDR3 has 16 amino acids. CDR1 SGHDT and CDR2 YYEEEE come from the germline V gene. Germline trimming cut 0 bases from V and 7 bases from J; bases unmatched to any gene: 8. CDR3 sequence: CASSLELREGGNEQFF. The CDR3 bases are TGTGCCAGCAGCTTGGAGCTGCGGGAGGGAGGGAATGAGCAGTTCTTC.

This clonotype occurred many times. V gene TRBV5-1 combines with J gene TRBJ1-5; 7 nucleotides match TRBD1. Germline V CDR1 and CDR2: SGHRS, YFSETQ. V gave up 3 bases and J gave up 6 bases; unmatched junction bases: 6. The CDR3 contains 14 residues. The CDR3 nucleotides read TGCGCCAGCAGCTCGGGAACAGGGGCTCAGCCCCAGCATTTT. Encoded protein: CASSSGTGAQPQHF.

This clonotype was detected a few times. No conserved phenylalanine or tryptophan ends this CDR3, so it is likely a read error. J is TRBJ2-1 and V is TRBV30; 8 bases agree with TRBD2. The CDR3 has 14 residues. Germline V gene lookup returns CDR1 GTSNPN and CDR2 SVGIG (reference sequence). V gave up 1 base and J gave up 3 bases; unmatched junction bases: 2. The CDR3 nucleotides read TGTGCCTGGAGTGAGGGGACTAGCTACAATGAGCAGTTCCTC. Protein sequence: CAWSEGTSYNEQFL.

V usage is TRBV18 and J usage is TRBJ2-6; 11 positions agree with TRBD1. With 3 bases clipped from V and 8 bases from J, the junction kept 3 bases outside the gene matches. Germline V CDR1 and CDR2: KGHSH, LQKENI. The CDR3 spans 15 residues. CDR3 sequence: CASSPGQGVTNVLTF. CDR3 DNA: TGTGCCAGCTCACCGGGACAGGGGGTCACCAACGTCCTGACTTTC.

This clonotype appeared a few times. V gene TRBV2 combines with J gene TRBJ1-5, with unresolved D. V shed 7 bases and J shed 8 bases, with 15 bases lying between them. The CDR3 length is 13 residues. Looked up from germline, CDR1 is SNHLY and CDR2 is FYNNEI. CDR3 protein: CASNQEGGEPQHF. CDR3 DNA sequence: TGTGCCAGCAATCAAGAGGGCGGGGAGCCCCAGCATTTT.

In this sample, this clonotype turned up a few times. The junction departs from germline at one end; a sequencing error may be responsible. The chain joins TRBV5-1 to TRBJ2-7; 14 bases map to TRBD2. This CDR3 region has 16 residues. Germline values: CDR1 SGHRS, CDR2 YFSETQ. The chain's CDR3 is CASSWAGTSGRDEQYF. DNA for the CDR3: TGTGCCAGCAGCTGGGCCGGGACTAGCGGGAGAGACGAGCAGTACTTC.

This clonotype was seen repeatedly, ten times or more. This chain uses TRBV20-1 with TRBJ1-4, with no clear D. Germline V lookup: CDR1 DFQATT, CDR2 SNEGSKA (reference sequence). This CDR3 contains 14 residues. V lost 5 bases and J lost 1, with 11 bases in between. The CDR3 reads CSAAIPGTNEKLFF. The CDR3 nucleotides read TGCAGTGCTGCCATCCCGGGAACTAATGAAAAACTGTTTTTT.

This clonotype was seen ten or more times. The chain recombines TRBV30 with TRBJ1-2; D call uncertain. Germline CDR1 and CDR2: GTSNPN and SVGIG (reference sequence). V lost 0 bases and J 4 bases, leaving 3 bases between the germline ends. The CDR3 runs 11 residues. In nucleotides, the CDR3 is TGTGCCTGGAGTGTCCTCTATGGCTACACCTTC. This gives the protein CAWSVLYGYTF.

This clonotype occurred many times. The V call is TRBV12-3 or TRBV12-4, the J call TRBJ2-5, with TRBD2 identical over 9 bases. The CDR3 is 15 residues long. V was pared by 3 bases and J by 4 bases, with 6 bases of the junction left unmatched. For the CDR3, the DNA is TGTGCCAGCAGTTTCGCGGGAGGGAGAGGAGAGACCCAGTACTTC. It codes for CASSFAGGRGETQYF.

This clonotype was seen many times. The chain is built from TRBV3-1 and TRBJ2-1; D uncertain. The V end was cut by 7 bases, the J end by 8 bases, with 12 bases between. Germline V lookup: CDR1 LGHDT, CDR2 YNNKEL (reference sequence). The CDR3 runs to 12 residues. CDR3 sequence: CASTLTSYEQFF. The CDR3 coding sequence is TGTGCCAGCACGCTTACCTCCTATGAGCAGTTCTTC.

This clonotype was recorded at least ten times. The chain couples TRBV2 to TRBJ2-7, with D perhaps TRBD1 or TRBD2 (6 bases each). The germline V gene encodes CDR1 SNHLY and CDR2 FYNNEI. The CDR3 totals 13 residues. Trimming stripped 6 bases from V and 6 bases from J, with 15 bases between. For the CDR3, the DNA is TGTGCCAGCAGAGGTGGAGGGGGATTCGAGCAGTACTTC. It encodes CASRGGGGFEQYF.

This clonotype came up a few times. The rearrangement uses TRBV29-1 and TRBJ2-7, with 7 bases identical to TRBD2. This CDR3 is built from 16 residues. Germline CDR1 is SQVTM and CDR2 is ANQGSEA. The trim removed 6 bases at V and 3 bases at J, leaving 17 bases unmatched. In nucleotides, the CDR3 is TGCAGCGTACTCGCTAGCGATCGGGAGGTTTTCTACGAGCAGTACTTC. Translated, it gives CSVLASDREVFYEQYF.

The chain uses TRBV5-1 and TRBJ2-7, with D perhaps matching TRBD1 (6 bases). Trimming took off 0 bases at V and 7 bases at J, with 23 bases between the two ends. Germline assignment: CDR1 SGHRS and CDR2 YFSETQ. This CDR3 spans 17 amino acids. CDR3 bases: TGCGCCAGCAGCTTGGCCAAGACAGGCGGTGAAGGGGAGGAGCAGTACTTC. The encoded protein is CASSLAKTGGEGEEQYF.

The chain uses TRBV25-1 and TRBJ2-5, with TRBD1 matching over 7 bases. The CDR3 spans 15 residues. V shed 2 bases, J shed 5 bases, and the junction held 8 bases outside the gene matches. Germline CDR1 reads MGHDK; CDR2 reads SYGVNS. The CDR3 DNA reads TGTGCCAGCAGTGAACCTACTAAGGGGGCTGAGACCCAGTACTTC. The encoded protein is CASSEPTKGAETQYF.

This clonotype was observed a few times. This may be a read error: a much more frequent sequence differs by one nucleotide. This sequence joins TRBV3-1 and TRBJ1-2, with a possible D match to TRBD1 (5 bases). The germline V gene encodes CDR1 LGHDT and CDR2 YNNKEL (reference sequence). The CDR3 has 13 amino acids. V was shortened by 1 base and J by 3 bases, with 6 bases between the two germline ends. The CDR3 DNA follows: TGTGCCAGCAGCCAAGCGGGGGACTATGGCTACACCTTC. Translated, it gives CASSQAGDYGYTF.

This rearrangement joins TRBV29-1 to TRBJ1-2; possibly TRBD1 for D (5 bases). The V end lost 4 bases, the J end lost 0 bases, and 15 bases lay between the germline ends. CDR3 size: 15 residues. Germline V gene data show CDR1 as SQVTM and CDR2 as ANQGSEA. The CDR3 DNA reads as TGCAGCGTTGTGGGTCTGGGGGTTGCTAACTATGGCTACACCTTC. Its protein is CSVVGLGVANYGYTF.

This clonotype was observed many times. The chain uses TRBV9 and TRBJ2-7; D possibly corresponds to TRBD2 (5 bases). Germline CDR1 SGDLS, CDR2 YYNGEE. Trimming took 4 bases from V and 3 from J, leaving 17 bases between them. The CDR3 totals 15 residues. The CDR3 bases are TGTGCCAGCAGCCCAGGCGGCGATGGAGGCTACGAGCAGTACTTC. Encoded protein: CASSPGGDGGYEQYF.

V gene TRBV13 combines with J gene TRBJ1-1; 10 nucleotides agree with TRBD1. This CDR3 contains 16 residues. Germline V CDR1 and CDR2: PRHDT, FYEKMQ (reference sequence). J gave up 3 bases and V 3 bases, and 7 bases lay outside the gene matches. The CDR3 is CASSFRQGAADTEAFF. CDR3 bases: TGTGCCAGCAGCTTCCGACAGGGGGCGGCAGACACTGAAGCTTTCTTT.

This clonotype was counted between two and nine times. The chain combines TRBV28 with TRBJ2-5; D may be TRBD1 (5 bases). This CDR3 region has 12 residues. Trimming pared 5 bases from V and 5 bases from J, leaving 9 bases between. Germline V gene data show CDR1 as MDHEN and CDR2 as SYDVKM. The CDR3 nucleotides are TGTGCCAGCAGTGGGGCATCCGAGACCCAGTACTTC. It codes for CASSGASETQYF.

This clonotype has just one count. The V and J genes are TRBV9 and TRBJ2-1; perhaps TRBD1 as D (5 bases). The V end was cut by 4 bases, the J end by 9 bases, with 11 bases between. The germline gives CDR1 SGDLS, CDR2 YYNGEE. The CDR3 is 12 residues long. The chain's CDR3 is CASSPPTVEQFF. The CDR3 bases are TGTGCCAGCAGCCCACCGACAGTTGAGCAGTTCTTC.

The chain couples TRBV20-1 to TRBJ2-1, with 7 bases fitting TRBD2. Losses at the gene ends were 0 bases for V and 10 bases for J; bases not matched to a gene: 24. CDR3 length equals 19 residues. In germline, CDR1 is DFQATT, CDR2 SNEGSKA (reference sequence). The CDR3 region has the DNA TGCAGTGCTAGAGATTGGAGCCCCCGGGGACTCCTACGGGGGGTAGAGCAGTTCTTC. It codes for CSARDWSPRGLLRGVEQFF.

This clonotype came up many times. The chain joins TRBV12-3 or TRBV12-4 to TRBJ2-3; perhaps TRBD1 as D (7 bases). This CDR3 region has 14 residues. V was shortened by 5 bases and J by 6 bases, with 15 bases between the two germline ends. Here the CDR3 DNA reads TGTGCCAGCAGTCCGCCGACAGGGAGGGATACGCAGTATTTT. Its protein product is CASSPPTGRDTQYF.

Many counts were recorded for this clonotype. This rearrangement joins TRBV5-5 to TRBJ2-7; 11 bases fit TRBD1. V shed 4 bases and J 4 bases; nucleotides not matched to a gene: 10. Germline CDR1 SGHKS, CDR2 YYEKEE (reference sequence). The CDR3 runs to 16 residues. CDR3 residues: CASSPLSGTGGYEQYF. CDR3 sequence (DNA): TGTGCCAGCAGCCCCCTGTCCGGGACAGGGGGGTACGAGCAGTACTTC.

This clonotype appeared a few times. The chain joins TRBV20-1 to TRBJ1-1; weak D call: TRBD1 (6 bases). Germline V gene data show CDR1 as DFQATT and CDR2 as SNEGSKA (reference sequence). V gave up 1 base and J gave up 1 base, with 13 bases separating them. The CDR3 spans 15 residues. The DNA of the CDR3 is TGCAGTGCTAGAGGGGGGGGCAGGGAGAACACTGAAGCTTTCTTT. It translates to CSARGGGRENTEAFF.

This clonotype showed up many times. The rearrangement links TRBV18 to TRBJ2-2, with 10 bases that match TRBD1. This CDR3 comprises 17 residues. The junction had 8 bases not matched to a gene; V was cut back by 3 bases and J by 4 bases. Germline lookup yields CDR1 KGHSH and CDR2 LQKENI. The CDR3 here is CASSPLGQGVTTGELFF. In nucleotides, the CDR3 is TGTGCCAGCTCACCGCTCGGACAGGGGGTGACCACCGGGGAGCTGTTTTTT.

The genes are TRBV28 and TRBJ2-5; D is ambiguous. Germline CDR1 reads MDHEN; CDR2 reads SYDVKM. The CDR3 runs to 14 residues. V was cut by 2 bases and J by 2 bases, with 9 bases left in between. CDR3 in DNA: TGTGCCAGCAGTTTACTAGGGCTTCAAGAGACCCAGTACTTC. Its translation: CASSLLGLQETQYF. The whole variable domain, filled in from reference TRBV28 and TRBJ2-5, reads DVKVTQSSRYLVKRTGEKVFLECVQDMDHENMFWYRQDPGLGLRLIYFSYDVKMKEKGDIPEGYSVSREKKERFSLILESASTNQTSMYLCASSLLGLQETQYFGPGTRLLVL.

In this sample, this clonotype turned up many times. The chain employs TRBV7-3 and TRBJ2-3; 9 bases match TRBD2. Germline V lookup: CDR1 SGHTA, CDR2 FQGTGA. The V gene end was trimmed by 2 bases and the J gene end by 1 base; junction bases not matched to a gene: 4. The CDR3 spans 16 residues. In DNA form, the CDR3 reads TGTGCCAGCAGCTTAGCCCTAGCGGGGCGCACAGATACGCAGTATTTT. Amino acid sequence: CASSLALAGRTDTQYF.

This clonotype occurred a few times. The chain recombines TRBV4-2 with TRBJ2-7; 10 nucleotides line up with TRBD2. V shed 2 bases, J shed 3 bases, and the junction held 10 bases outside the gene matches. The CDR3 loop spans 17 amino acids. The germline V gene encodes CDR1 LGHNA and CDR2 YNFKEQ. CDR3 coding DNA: TGTGCCAGCAGCCAAATTTCCGGGACTAGCGAGATCTACGAGCAGTACTTC. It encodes CASSQISGTSEIYEQYF.